This T cell receptor beta chain emerged from a study of T cell repertoires in cytomegalovirus infection. TCRdb itself ran the reads through MiXCR, one entry per CDR3 protein. The sample has about 900,000 distinct CDR3 sequences; about 33% are singletons. In its sample, this clonotype was seen many times. Its antigen is not identified. CDR3 length: 15 amino acids. Germline CDR1 is SGHTA and CDR2 is FQGNSA. The germline V and J ends were trimmed by 2 bases and 5 bases, with 13 bases remaining between them. The sequencing here drew on cultured CD8+ T cells from PBMCs, taken from culture after CMV antigen stimulation. The chain has TRBV7-2 and TRBJ2-1; D possibly corresponds to TRBD1 (5 bases). The receptor comes from a human donor in good health (CMV status not recorded). Some clones in this sample may be carry-over from other donors' samples. DNA for the CDR3: TGTGCCAGCAGCTTAATGGGGCAGGAGAACAATGAGCAGTTCTTC. Amino acids: CASSLMGQENNEQFF.